This T cell receptor (beta chain) was profiled in a study of response to subunit inactivated influenza vaccine. The CDR3 has 14 amino acids. V lost 7 bases, J lost 7 bases, and 6 bases stayed unmatched. Comment on this clonotype: What it recognizes is unknown.

In TCRdb, the RT-PCR reads were re-called with MiXCR into one record per CDR3 protein. The table shows about 530,000 distinct CDR3 sequences, with 10% to 15% occurring only once. Overall study results and limits: The authors offered the suggestion that each seasonal influenza vaccination recruits few new T cells.

The V and J genes are TRBV12-3 or TRBV12-4 and TRBJ2-1; 11 nucleotides line up with TRBD2. This clonotype was obtained from a man aged 50 to 59 who received an inactivated influenza vaccine. The source was PBMCs from blood, collected roughly 6 weeks after vaccination. The DNA of the CDR3 is TGTGCCAGCATTCCTAGCGGGAGGCGAAATGAGCAGTTCTTC. Protein sequence: CASIPSGRRNEQFF.